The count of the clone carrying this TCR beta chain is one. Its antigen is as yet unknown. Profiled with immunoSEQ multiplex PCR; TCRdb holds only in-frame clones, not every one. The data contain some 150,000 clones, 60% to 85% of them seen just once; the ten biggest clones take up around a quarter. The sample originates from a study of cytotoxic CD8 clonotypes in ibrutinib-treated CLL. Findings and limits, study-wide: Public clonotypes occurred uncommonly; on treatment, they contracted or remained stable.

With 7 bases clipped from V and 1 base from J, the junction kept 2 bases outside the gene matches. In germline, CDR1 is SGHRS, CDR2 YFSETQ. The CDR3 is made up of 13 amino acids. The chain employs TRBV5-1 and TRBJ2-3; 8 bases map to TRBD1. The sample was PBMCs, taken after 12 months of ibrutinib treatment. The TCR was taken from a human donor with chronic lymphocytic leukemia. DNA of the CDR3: TGCGCCAGCGGACAGGGTGGCACAGATACGCAGTATTTT. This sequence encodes CASGQGGTDTQYF.